This TCR beta chain was sequenced for a study of tumor and adjacent non-tumor tissue in lung cancer. Germline CDR1 is MNHEY and CDR2 is SVGAGI. The CDR3 loop spans 16 amino acids. V was shortened by 0 bases and J by 2 bases, with 11 bases between the two germline ends. This sample's RNA came from whole unsorted tissue. Between August and November 2014, newly diagnosed, chemotherapy-naive lung cancer patients underwent thoracic surgery in China. A modified ARM-PCR protocol with three rounds of nested PCR amplified TCRbeta. Via MiXCR, TCRdb re-called the multiplex PCR reads, giving one row per CDR3 protein. There are some 90,000 distinct CDR3 sequences in the sample; around 57% occur only once, and about 15% lies in the top ten.

This clonotype originated in a man between 65 and 85 years old with non-small cell lung cancer. The rearrangement uses TRBV6-5 and TRBJ1-3, with no clear D. Sequencing was carried out using lung tumor tissue. The CDR3 region is CASSYSAGPPGNTIYF. CDR3 bases: TGTGCCAGCAGTTACTCGGCGGGTCCCCCTGGAAACACCATATATTTT.